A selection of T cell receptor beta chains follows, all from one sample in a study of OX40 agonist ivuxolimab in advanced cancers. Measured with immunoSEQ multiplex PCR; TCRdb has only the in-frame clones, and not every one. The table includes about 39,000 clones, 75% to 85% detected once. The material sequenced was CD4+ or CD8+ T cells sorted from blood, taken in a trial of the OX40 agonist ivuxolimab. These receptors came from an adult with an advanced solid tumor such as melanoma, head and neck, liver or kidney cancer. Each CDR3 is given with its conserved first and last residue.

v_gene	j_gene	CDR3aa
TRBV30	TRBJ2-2	CAWNPMGPGELFF
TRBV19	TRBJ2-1	CASESRTGSSYNEQFF
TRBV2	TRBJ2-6	CASSESGRAGANVLTF
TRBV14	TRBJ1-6	CASSQEGLWVNSPLHF
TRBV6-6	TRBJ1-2	CASSYIPINYGYTF
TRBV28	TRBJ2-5	CASARGGLAGGRFGTQYF
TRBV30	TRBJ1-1	CAWSVGGSIPEAFF
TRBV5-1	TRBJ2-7	CASSLTPTGSSYEQYF
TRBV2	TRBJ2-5	CASSQEWYQETQYF
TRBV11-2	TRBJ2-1	CASSLEWKGAYEQFF
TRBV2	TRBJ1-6	CASGKGGSYNSPLHF
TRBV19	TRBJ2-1	CASTTSGGSYNEQFF
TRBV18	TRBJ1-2	CASSQGANYGYTF
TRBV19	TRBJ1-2	CASNHGLGKTGYTF
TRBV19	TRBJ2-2	CASRDSYTGELFF
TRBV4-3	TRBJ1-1	CASSQEKWLTTEAFF
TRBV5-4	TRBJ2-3	CASSLSSGASDTQYF
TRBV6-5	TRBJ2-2	CASRAGTGELFF
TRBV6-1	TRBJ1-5	CASQTGFREQPQHF
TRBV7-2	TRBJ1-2	CASSLDRVYGYTF
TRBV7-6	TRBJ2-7	CASGRDLTSEQYF
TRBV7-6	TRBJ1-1	CASSLGTGLQTEAFF
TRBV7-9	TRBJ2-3	CASSLFGTGPDTQYF
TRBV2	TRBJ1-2	CASSYGRGSGYTF
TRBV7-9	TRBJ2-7	CASSFWQGHEQYF
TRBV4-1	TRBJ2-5	CASSLQNRDQETQYF
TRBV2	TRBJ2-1	CASKKGDYNEQFF
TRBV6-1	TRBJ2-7	CASSEWDGTYEQYF
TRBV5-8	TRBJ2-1	CASSFSKRHRGRNEQFF
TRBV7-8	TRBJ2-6	CASSLEGGTGANVLTF
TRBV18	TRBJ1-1	CASSPQQNRVAFF
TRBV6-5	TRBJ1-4	CASSSLSGEKLFF
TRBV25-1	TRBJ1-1	CASSEGRSNTEAFF
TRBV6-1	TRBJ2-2	CASSELAANTGELFF
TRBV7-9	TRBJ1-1	CASSLPGGDTEAFF
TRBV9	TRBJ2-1	CASSVAGVRYEQFF
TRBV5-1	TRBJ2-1	CASSLATSGSISYNEQFF
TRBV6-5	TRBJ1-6	CASSWTTGNSPLHF
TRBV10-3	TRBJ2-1	CAITPDPAAYNEQFF
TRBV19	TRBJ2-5	CASSQGVPETQYF
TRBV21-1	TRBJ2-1	CASSKDGLVRWNGEQFF